Each of the 15 T cell receptor beta chains below was sequenced from the same sample in a study of spatial heterogeneity in lung cancer. One entry per CDR3 protein results from TCRdb running MiXCR on the 5' RACE reads. The data hold tens of thousands of distinct CDR3 sequences, with 8% to 9.5% observed a single time. Time point described: blood at routine non-recurrence follow-up after resection. Sequencing was performed on PBMCs, taken at follow-up. Receptors originate from a female donor with early-stage non-small cell lung cancer.

This clonotype came up many times. V is TRBV10-1 and J is TRBJ2-2, with a weak D call TRBD1 (5 bases). V shed 6 bases and J shed 6 bases, with 11 bases lying between them. Germline V gene data show CDR1 as WNHNN and CDR2 as SYGVQD (reference sequence). This CDR3 has 13 residues. CDR3: CASRSGMAGELFF. The CDR3 DNA follows: TGCGCCAGCAGGTCAGGGATGGCCGGGGAGCTGTTTTTT.

This clonotype was counted at least ten times. This sequence joins TRBV7-2 and TRBJ2-5, with a possible D match to TRBD1 (6 bases). The V end was cut by 3 bases, the J end by 5 bases, with 13 bases between. Germline CDR1 reads SGHTA; CDR2 reads FQGNSA. CDR3 size: 14 residues. Here the CDR3 DNA reads TGTGCCAGCAGCTTTGGACAGTTCAGGGAGACCCAGTACTTC. As protein: CASSFGQFRETQYF. The full variable domain, rest sourced from reference TRBV7-2 and TRBJ2-5, is GAGVSQSPSNKVTEKGKDVELRCDPISGHTALYWYRQSLGQGLEFLIYFQGNSAPDKSGLPSDRFSAERTGGSVSTLTIQRTQQEDSAVYLCASSFGQFRETQYFGPGTRLLVL.

The rearrangement joins TRBV7-9 to TRBJ1-3, with D unclear. V lost 7 bases and J lost 0, with 16 bases in between. Germline V lookup: CDR1 SEHNR, CDR2 FQNEAQ (reference sequence). This CDR3 region has 16 residues. The CDR3 here is CASTKSRTLSGNTIYF. The CDR3, as DNA: TGTGCCAGCACCAAATCCCGGACCCTCTCTGGAAACACCATATATTTT.

This clonotype was observed many times. This CDR3 is CASRQPVSYEQYF. CDR3 nucleotide sequence: TGTGCCAGCAGGCAACCGGTTTCCTACGAGCAGTACTTC. The chain uses TRBV28 and TRBJ2-7; no firm D call. Germline CDR1 and CDR2: MDHEN and SYDVKM. Trimming removed 6 bases from V and 1 base from J, with 10 bases in between. This CDR3 region has 13 residues.

This clonotype was seen a handful of times. The chain combines TRBV28 with TRBJ1-5; 9 bases map to TRBD1. CDR1 is MDHEN, CDR2 SYDVKM, per germline. CDR3 length equals 14 residues. Trimming cost V 6 bases and J 11 bases; bases outside gene matches: 11. The chain's CDR3 is CASRPQGARAAQHF. The CDR3 DNA follows: TGTGCCAGCAGGCCACAGGGGGCCCGGGCGGCCCAGCATTTT.

This chain connects TRBV12-3 or TRBV12-4 to TRBJ2-2; 8 bases are shared with TRBD2. The CDR3 length is 15 residues. The V segment lost 3 bases and the J segment 6 bases; nucleotides outside the gene matches: 6. The CDR3 coding sequence is TGTGCCAGCAGTTTTTTTAGCGGGACGGCCGGGGAGCTGTTTTTT. Protein sequence: CASSFFSGTAGELFF.

This clonotype was picked up many times. CDR3 loop: CASSVRDHSYEQYF. DNA for the CDR3: TGCGCCAGCAGCGTCCGGGACCACTCCTACGAGCAGTACTTC. The chain couples TRBV5-1 to TRBJ2-7, with D perhaps given as TRBD1 or TRBD2 (5 bases each). Trimming shortened V by 4 bases and J by 0 bases, and 11 bases separated the two germline ends. The CDR3 has 14 amino acids. Germline-derived CDR1 and CDR2 are SGHRS and YFSETQ. Drawing the rest from reference TRBV5-1 and TRBJ2-7, the complete variable domain is KAGVTQTPRYLIKTRGQQVTLSCSPISGHRSVSWYQQTPGQGLQFLFEYFSETQRNKGNFPGRFSGRQFSNSRSEMNVSTLELGDSALYLCASSVRDHSYEQYFGPGTRLTVT.

V and J are TRBV4-1 and TRBJ2-3, with a weak D call TRBD1 (5 bases). Trimming pared 4 bases from V and 1 base from J, leaving 9 bases between. This CDR3 spans 14 amino acids. CDR1 is MGHRA, CDR2 YSYEKL, per germline. The CDR3 reads CASSPPRGTDTQYF. The CDR3 DNA reads as TGCGCCAGCAGCCCACCCAGGGGCACAGATACGCAGTATTTT.

The chain joins TRBV11-1 to TRBJ2-1, with TRBD2 identical over 7 bases. From germline, CDR1 is SGHAT and CDR2 FQDESV (reference sequence). The J segment lost 2 bases and the V segment lost 5 bases, leaving 6 bases of the junction unmatched. This CDR3 is built from 15 residues. The DNA of the CDR3 is TGTGCCAGCAGCCGCCATCTAGCGGCCTACAATGAGCAGTTCTTC. Residues: CASSRHLAAYNEQFF.

Ten or more counts support this clonotype. The conserved final phenylalanine or tryptophan is absent from the CDR3, which likely points to a read error. It is unclear where the CDR3 begins or ends on the DNA, so no DNA is shown, and the CDR3 is as TCRdb lists it. The chain uses TRBV1 and TRBJ2-1; the table names TRBD2, a call not compared with the DNA. TRBV1 is a pseudogene locus. The CDR3 length is 12 residues, termini included. The CDR3 loop is CTSSFPTGLLAI.

This clonotype has at least ten counts. CDR3 amino acids: CASSPPEERSTDTQYF. CDR3 DNA: TGTGCCAGCAGTCCACCGGAAGAGCGGAGCACAGATACGCAGTATTTT. This rearrangement joins TRBV12-3 or TRBV12-4 to TRBJ2-3, with a possible D match to TRBD2 (5 bases). CDR3 length equals 16 residues. The V and J ends lost 5 bases and 0 bases respectively, with 15 bases between them.

Ten or more counts support this clonotype. The CDR3 loop reads CSVEVSGGNEQYF. The CDR3 nucleotides read TGCAGCGTTGAGGTGTCAGGGGGGAACGAGCAGTACTTC. The rearrangement joins TRBV29-1 to TRBJ2-7, with D possibly TRBD1 on 7 matching bases. Germline V gives CDR1 SQVTM, CDR2 ANQGSEA. V gave up 3 bases and J gave up 5 bases, with 14 bases separating them. This CDR3 is 13 amino acids long.

V usage is TRBV3-1 and J usage is TRBJ2-3; D not resolved. Deletions cut 2 bases from V and 2 bases from J, with 5 bases between. The CDR3 is 13 amino acids. Germline CDR1 and CDR2: LGHDT and YNNKEL (reference sequence). This chain's CDR3 is CASSQRSTDTQYF. In DNA form, the CDR3 reads TGTGCCAGCAGCCAAAGATCCACAGATACGCAGTATTTT.

This clonotype was counted ten times or more. Here the CDR3 reads CASSLLGSMDEQFF. DNA for the CDR3: TGTGCCAGCAGCTTATTAGGTAGCATGGATGAGCAGTTCTTC. The chain joins TRBV11-2 to TRBJ2-1; D gene uncertain. Germline V lookup: CDR1 SGHAT, CDR2 FQNNGV. CDR3 size: 14 residues. V lost 2 bases and J lost 8, with 13 bases in between. Full variable domain (rest looked up from reference TRBV11-2 and TRBJ2-1): EAGVAQSPRYKIIEKRQSVAFWCNPISGHATLYWYQQILGQGPKLLIQFQNNGVVDDSQLPKDRFSAERLKGVDSTLKIQPAKLEDSAVYLCASSLLGSMDEQFFGPGTRLTVL.

This clonotype was detected many times. The chain employs TRBV18 and TRBJ1-1, with TRBD1 matching 8 bases. Per the germline V gene, CDR1 is KGHSH and CDR2 is LQKENI. With V trimmed by 8 bases and J by 1 base, 12 bases remained unmatched. The CDR3 length is 16 residues. CDR3 nucleotide sequence: TGTGCCAGCAACTACATTCAGGGGGCGCGGAACACTGAAGCTTTCTTT. This translates into CASNYIQGARNTEAFF.